These T cell receptor beta chains were read from a single sample in a study of radiotherapy plus CTLA-4 blockade in lung cancer. Using immunoSEQ multiplex PCR, the repertoire was profiled, and TCRdb retains in-frame clones only, with some absent. This table has 130,000 or so clones, just under 90% appearing once. This material consisted of peripheral blood, taken from a patient treated with radiotherapy plus ipilimumab. The receptors stem from a human donor with non-small cell lung cancer that progressed on radiotherapy plus ipilimumab. The conserved cysteine and the conserved F or W are not part of the CDR3 here. Each record gives: V gene, J gene, D gene, CDR3 protein. A D gene is named only where the DNA matches it firmly.

TRBV5-4,TRBJ2-3,NA,ASSPFTDTQY
TRBV27,TRBJ1-2,NA,ASSPTGANYGYT
TRBV5-1,TRBJ2-2,TRBD2,ASSLGGTRNTGELF
TRBV18,TRBJ2-1,NA,ASSPGAAEQF
TRBV7-9,TRBJ2-1,TRBD2,ASSLAVGLAGVFNEQF
TRBV27,TRBJ2-2,TRBD2,ASSPGAGTSGRARYTGELF
TRBV28,TRBJ1-1,TRBD1,ASSLHRGYTEAF
TRBV11-2,TRBJ1-2,NA,ASSPRFGPGSLDGYT
TRBV6-5,TRBJ2-3,TRBD1,ASKGQGSDTQY
TRBV7-3,TRBJ2-2,NA,ASSLQGPTALAGELF
TRBV29-1,TRBJ2-5,NA,SVDISMEETQY
TRBV19,TRBJ1-1,NA,ASSKLQNTEAF
TRBV4-1,TRBJ2-2,TRBD1,ASSQLRGTGVSGELF
TRBV4-1,TRBJ1-2,NA,ASSQVGGYGYT
TRBV27,TRBJ2-2,TRBD1,ASSLRGTGTGELF
TRBV5-6,TRBJ1-1,NA,ASSFRAAMNTEAF
TRBV15,TRBJ2-1,TRBD2,ATSRNSGTSGADEQF
TRBV11-2,TRBJ2-5,NA,ASSPLPLGGETQY
TRBV2,TRBJ1-1,NA,ASMGGTGIGNTEAF
TRBV6-1,TRBJ1-4,NA,ASSSGEAGGEKLF
TRBV19,TRBJ2-2,TRBD2,ASSPPGSGVLGTGELF
TRBV2,TRBJ1-2,NA,ASSEKFQDGYT
TRBV6-5,TRBJ2-3,NA,ASSYLGQITDTQY
TRBV6-6,TRBJ1-3,NA,ASSYRTLSSGNTIY
TRBV25-1,TRBJ1-3,NA,ASSEKAGNTIY
TRBV19,TRBJ1-1,NA,ASSMDRITTEAF
TRBV5-1,TRBJ2-7,NA,ASSLAIVSEQY
TRBV2,TRBJ2-7,NA,ASSEVRQSGY
TRBV30,TRBJ2-5,TRBD2,AGSGGRDQTQY
TRBV27,TRBJ1-1,NA,ATVGQWDKGNTEAF
TRBV11-2,TRBJ2-6,NA,ASSLDAGFSGANVLT
TRBV19,TRBJ2-7,NA,ASADRFYEQY
TRBV27,TRBJ1-1,NA,ASGPRANGNTEAF
TRBV27,TRBJ2-5,NA,ASNVGWGAREETQY
TRBV18,TRBJ2-1,TRBD1,ASSPDRVNYYNEQF
TRBV4-2,TRBJ2-1,NA,ASSPGTATNEQF
TRBV5-4,TRBJ2-7,NA,ASSLQSSYEQY
TRBV6-5,TRBJ2-7,TRBD2,ASRGLAGSGQY
TRBV5-4,TRBJ2-7,NA,ASSRDLAYEQY
TRBV5-6,TRBJ1-2,NA,ASSSGTHYGYT
TRBV5-1,TRBJ1-1,NA,ASSFSGTQNTEAF
TRBV5-8,TRBJ2-5,NA,ASSPVPRTLKAETQY
TRBV18,TRBJ2-5,NA,ASSPPSLSKETQY
TRBV27,TRBJ2-6,NA,ASSAQQGNPSGANVLT
TRBV5-1,TRBJ2-5,TRBD2,ASSLGLAGGQETQY
TRBV5-1,TRBJ2-7,NA,ASSLGTDYEQY
TRBV6-1,TRBJ2-3,TRBD1,ASIFGTGADTQY
TRBV9,TRBJ1-3,TRBD1,ASSAPGGSGGNTIY
TRBV5-1,TRBJ1-2,TRBD1,ASSTTQGAVGGYT
TRBV6-5,TRBJ2-7,TRBD1,ASVLRQGAYEQY